The 21 T cell receptor beta chains below were found in one sample sequenced in a study of blood T cell repertoires in COVID-19. Clones were read by immunoSEQ multiplex PCR, and TCRdb kept only the in-frame ones, dropping some. The sample yields about 120,000 clones, roughly 85% seen once. Material: peripheral blood. The receptors shown here come from a man in his forties with acute or convalescent COVID-19.

This chain joins TRBV5-4 and TRBJ2-7, with a weak D call TRBD1 (6 bases). With 4 bases removed from V and 2 bases from J, the gap between germline ends came to 13 bases. The CDR3 has 14 residues. Germline V gives CDR1 SGHNT, CDR2 YYREEE (reference sequence). The CDR3 sequence is CASSLGQITYEQYF. In DNA form, the CDR3 reads TGTGCCAGCAGCCTCGGACAGATAACCTACGAGCAGTACTTC.

This chain connects TRBV30 to TRBJ2-6; possible D gene TRBD1, 6 bases. CDR3 length equals 16 residues. With 4 bases removed from V and 0 bases from J, the gap between germline ends came to 13 bases. Germline values: CDR1 GTSNPN, CDR2 SVGIG (reference sequence). The CDR3 DNA reads as TGTGCCTGGAAACAGGGCCGTCGCTCTGGGGCCAACGTCCTGACTTTC. This sequence encodes CAWKQGRRSGANVLTF.

The chain recombines TRBV6-5 with TRBJ1-6; TRBD1 agrees at 8 bases. The length of the CDR3 is 13 residues. Germline CDR1 reads MNHEY; CDR2 reads SVGAGI. After removal of 6 bases from V and 7 bases from J, the junction contained 2 bases not matched to a gene. The CDR3 DNA is TGTGCCAGCAGAAGGACAGGGAATTCACCCCTCCACTTT. Protein sequence: CASRRTGNSPLHF.

The count of this clone is one. The gene calls are TRBV6-5 and TRBJ2-2, with D tentatively TRBD1 (8 bases). Germline CDR1 and CDR2: MNHEY and SVGAGI. The CDR3 has 15 amino acids. V was pared by 6 bases and J by 6 bases, with 17 bases between. DNA for the CDR3: TGTGCCAGCAGGTCACAGGGGGGGAGGGCCGGGGAGCTGTTTTTT. Translated: CASRSQGGRAGELFF.

The chain recombines TRBV10-3 with TRBJ2-3, with TRBD2 matching 9 bases. This CDR3 is 13 amino acids long. Germline values: CDR1 ENHRY, CDR2 SYGVKD. J was trimmed by 5 bases and V by 7 bases; bases with no gene match: 4. This chain's CDR3 is CAIMETSGDTQYF. The CDR3 region has the DNA TGTGCCATCATGGAGACTAGCGGAGATACGCAGTATTTT.

This clone was picked up one time. V usage is TRBV4-2 and J usage is TRBJ2-3; 8 bases line up with TRBD1. Germline CDR1 and CDR2: LGHNA and YNFKEQ. The CDR3 runs to 18 residues. The V gene end was trimmed by 4 bases and the J gene end by 2 bases; junction bases not matched to a gene: 14. The CDR3 region has the DNA TGTGCCAGCAGCCGTGGGATAGACAGGGGAGAGATCACAGATACGCAGTATTTT. Translation: CASSRGIDRGEITDTQYF.

The CDR3 sequence: CASSPLAGENGELFF. As DNA, the CDR3 is TGTGCCAGCAGTCCCCTGGCAGGGGAAAACGGGGAGCTGTTTTTT. V usage is TRBV6-6 and J usage is TRBJ2-2; possibly TRBD1 for D (6 bases). Looked up from germline, CDR1 is MNHNY and CDR2 is SVGAGI (reference sequence). The V end was cut by 5 bases, the J end by 7 bases, with 17 bases between. The length of the CDR3 is 15 residues.

This chain joins TRBV15 and TRBJ2-2; possibly TRBD2 for D (5 bases). V lost 7 bases and J 3 bases, leaving 12 bases between the germline ends. Germline values: CDR1 LNHNV, CDR2 YYDKDF (reference sequence). This CDR3 has 14 amino acids. The CDR3 DNA is TGTGCCACCACCGCCGGGGTACACACCGGGGAGCTGTTTTTT. Its protein is CATTAGVHTGELFF.

This clone has just one count. The chain joins TRBV4-3 to TRBJ1-1; 8 nucleotides line up with TRBD1. In germline, CDR1 is LGHNA, CDR2 YSLEER. The CDR3 is 19 residues long. The V segment lost 1 base and the J segment 4 bases; nucleotides outside the gene matches: 17. CDR3 loop: CASSQAPTGQGAVITEAFF. Written as DNA, the CDR3 is TGCGCCAGCAGCCAAGCCCCCACCGGGCAGGGGGCTGTAATCACTGAAGCTTTCTTT.

V gene TRBV21-1 combines with J gene TRBJ2-1; no check of the table's D call, TRBD2, against the DNA was made. TRBV21-1 is labeled a pseudogene. The CDR3 loop spans 16 amino acids. Here the CDR3 DNA reads TGTGCCAGCAGCAAACCGATCACTAGTCTCTACAATGAGCAGTTCTTC. It yields the protein CASSKPITSLYNEQFF.

The CDR3 region is CASSVTGVSDSPLHF. The CDR3 DNA sequence: TGTGCCAGTAGTGTAACAGGGGTCTCGGATTCACCCCTCCACTTT. The chain carries TRBV19 and TRBJ1-6, with 7 positions matching TRBD1. The CDR3 consists of 15 residues. Germline V gene lookup returns CDR1 LNHDA and CDR2 SQIVND (reference sequence). Trimming cost V 5 bases and J 8 bases; bases outside gene matches: 9. The entire variable domain, with the rest obtained from reference TRBV19 and TRBJ1-6, is as follows: DGGITQSPKYLFRKEGQNVTLSCEQNLNHDAMYWYRQDPGQGLRLIYYSQIVNDFQKGDIAEGYSVSREKKESFPLTVTSAQKNPTAFYLCASSVTGVSDSPLHFGNGTRLTVT.

The table lists this clone with a few counts. The chain couples TRBV6-5 to TRBJ2-1; D may be TRBD1 (6 bases). CDR1 and CDR2 (germline): MNHEY, SVGAGI. V lost 6 bases and J 0 bases, leaving 9 bases between the germline ends. The CDR3 loop spans 14 amino acids. The CDR3 region has the DNA TGTGCCAGCAGGGACAGTAGCTCCTACAATGAGCAGTTCTTC. This translates into CASRDSSSYNEQFF.

The chain combines TRBV5-1 with TRBJ1-1, with a weak D call TRBD1 (6 bases). There are 13 residues in the CDR3. V lost 5 bases, J lost 4 bases, and 12 bases lay in between. Germline V gene data show CDR1 as SGHRS and CDR2 as YFSETQ. The CDR3: CASRNGGPTEAFF. The CDR3 nucleotides are TGCGCCAGCAGAAACGGGGGGCCCACTGAAGCTTTCTTT. The full variable domain, its missing parts supplied by reference TRBV5-1 and TRBJ1-1, is KAGVTQTPRYLIKTRGQQVTLSCSPISGHRSVSWYQQTPGQGLQFLFEYFSETQRNKGNFPGRFSGRQFSNSRSEMNVSTLELGDSALYLCASRNGGPTEAFFGQGTRLTVV.

This chain uses TRBV20-1 with TRBJ1-1; D might be TRBD1 (5 bases). Germline CDR1 reads DFQATT; CDR2 reads SNEGSKA (reference sequence). The CDR3 totals 11 residues. The CDR3 sequence is CSPDSRTEAFF. The CDR3 DNA sequence: TGCAGCCCCGACAGTAGAACTGAAGCTTTCTTT.

The chain employs TRBV6-2 or TRBV6-3 and TRBJ1-5; TRBD1 might be the D (6 bases). Looked up from germline, CDR1 is MNHEY and CDR2 is SVGEGT. Trimming took 2 bases from V and 2 from J, leaving 13 bases between them. The CDR3 is 16 amino acids. The CDR3 DNA reads as TGTGCCAGCAGTTACAGTCGGGCAGGGGGCAATCAGCCCCAGCATTTT. It is translated as CASSYSRAGGNQPQHF.

The V call is TRBV3-1 (or the pseudogene TRBV3-2), the J call TRBJ1-6, with a weak D call TRBD1 (6 bases). The CDR3 runs 14 residues. Germline loops: CDR1 LGHDT, CDR2 YNNKEL (reference sequence). Trimming shortened V by 3 bases and J by 10 bases, and 13 bases separated the two germline ends. CDR3 bases: TGTGCCAGCAGCCATACCAGGGGTGGATCACCCCTCCACTTT. It yields the protein CASSHTRGGSPLHF.

This clone was found once. CDR3 loop: CASSPTSGRSYNEQFF. Written as DNA, the CDR3 is TGTGCCAGCAGCCCGACTAGCGGGAGGTCCTACAATGAGCAGTTCTTC. This sequence joins TRBV7-9 and TRBJ2-1; 13 bases are a match to TRBD2. J gave up 1 base and V 5 bases, and 2 bases lay outside the gene matches. The germline CDR1 and CDR2 sequences are SEHNR and FQNEAQ (reference sequence). The CDR3 extends over 16 amino acids. Complete variable domain (other parts from reference TRBV7-9 and TRBJ2-1): DTGVSQNPRHKITKRGQNVTFRCDPISEHNRLYWYRQTLGQGPEFLTYFQNEAQLEKSRLLSDRFSAERPKGSFSTLEIQRTEQGDSAMYLCASSPTSGRSYNEQFFGPGTRLTVL.

Points on this clone: Relative to the germline gene, one junction end is altered; a read error may explain this. The rearrangement links TRBV30 to TRBJ1-2; no reliable D call. Germline loops: CDR1 GTSNPN, CDR2 SVGIG (reference sequence). This CDR3 is 13 amino acids long. CDR3 amino acids: CAWSAGSDYGYTF. Written as DNA, the CDR3 is TGTGCCTGGAGTGCGGGCAGCGACTACGGCTACACCTTC.

The CDR3 coding sequence is TGTGCCAGTACCGGAGGAGGGTCCGAAGGTGAAAAACTGTTTTTT. Translation: CASTGGGSEGEKLFF. V and J are TRBV19 and TRBJ1-4; no firm D call. With 7 bases removed from V and 7 bases from J, the gap between germline ends came to 19 bases. The CDR3 loop spans 15 amino acids. Germline-derived CDR1 and CDR2 are LNHDA and SQIVND (reference sequence).

Only a few counts were recorded for this clone. This chain links TRBV5-1 with TRBJ1-4; D ambiguous. Germline loops: CDR1 SGHRS, CDR2 YFSETQ. The CDR3 contains 14 residues. V was shortened by 1 base and J by 0 bases, with 4 bases between the two germline ends. The CDR3 bases are TGCGCCAGCAGCTTGTATGCAACTAATGAAAAACTGTTTTTT. Translating it yields CASSLYATNEKLFF. Complete variable domain (other parts from reference TRBV5-1 and TRBJ1-4): KAGVTQTPRYLIKTRGQQVTLSCSPISGHRSVSWYQQTPGQGLQFLFEYFSETQRNKGNFPGRFSGRQFSNSRSEMNVSTLELGDSALYLCASSLYATNEKLFFGSGTQLSVL.

The CDR3 spells CASSLAGDYTF. CDR3 nucleotide sequence: TGTGCCAGCAGCTTGGCAGGGGACTACACCTTC. The V and J genes are TRBV5-4 and TRBJ1-2, with D possibly TRBD1 on 6 matching bases. V was pared by 0 bases and J by 10 bases, with 7 bases between. The CDR3 spans 11 residues. The germline gives CDR1 SGHNT, CDR2 YYREEE (reference sequence).